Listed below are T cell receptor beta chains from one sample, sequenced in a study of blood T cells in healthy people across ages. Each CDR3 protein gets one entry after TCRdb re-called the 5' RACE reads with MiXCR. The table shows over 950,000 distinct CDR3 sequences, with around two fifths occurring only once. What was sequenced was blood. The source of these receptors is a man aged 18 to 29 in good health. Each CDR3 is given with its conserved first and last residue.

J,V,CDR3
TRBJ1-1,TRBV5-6,CASSLDRGFMNTEAFF
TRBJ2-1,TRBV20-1,CSARRGEQFF
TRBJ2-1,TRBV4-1,CASGTLGSYNEQFF
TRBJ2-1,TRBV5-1,CASSLGPSGEYNEQFF
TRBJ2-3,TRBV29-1,CSATALWATDTQYF
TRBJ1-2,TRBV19,CASSIGGGAAYGYTF
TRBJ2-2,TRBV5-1,CASSFGGTGTGELFF
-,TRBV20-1,CSAENTGGGGEQYF
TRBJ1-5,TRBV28,CASSSAGQPQHF
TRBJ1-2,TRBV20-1,CSAQKGAQGYTF
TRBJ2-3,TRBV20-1,CSASTFIGSGYSSTDTQYF
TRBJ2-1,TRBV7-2,CASSLSRDSNEQFF
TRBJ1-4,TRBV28,CASKPGATNEKLFF
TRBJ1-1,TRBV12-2,CASRTHNREGNTEAFF
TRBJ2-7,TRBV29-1,CSVAGGVSYEQYF
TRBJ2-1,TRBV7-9,CASSLQTDRNNEQFF
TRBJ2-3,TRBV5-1,CASSLEPLAGTDTQYF
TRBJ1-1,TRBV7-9,CASSLTPKTGHGDTEAFF
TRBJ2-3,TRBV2,CASRGLPGFTDTQYF
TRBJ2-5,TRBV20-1,CGVKFSEQETQYF
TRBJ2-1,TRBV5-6,CASSLPRANEQFF
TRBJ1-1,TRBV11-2,CASSLTDRGSNTEAFF
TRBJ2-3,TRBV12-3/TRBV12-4,CASSPPLAGEVHTDTQYF
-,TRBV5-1,CASSLEGSHEETQYF
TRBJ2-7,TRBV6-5,CASSYRQGTYEQYF
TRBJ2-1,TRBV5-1,CASSSDSQGPYNEQFF
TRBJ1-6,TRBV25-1,CASSESKGIHSPLHF
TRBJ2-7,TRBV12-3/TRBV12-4,CASSFFPYEQYF
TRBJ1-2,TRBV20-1,CSVELQGDYGYTF
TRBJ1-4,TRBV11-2,CASSSGGGQGRKLFF